The 8 T cell receptor beta chains listed next were all sequenced from one sample in a study of T cells after yellow fever vaccination. TCRdb processed the 5' RACE reads anew with MiXCR; each CDR3 protein has one entry. The sample includes tens of thousands of distinct CDR3 sequences, just under 8% of them seen just once. Sequences were derived from CD8+ T cells sorted from PBMCs, sampled on the day of the yellow fever booster vaccination. These receptors were collected from a man younger than 40 who received the YFV17D yellow fever vaccine.

This clonotype was seen at least ten times. This rearrangement joins TRBV10-3 to TRBJ2-3; the D gene is possibly TRBD1 (6 bases). Germline-derived CDR1 and CDR2 are ENHRY and SYGVKD. Trimming left V 4 bases short and J 0 bases short, with 8 bases between. This CDR3 contains 14 residues. The CDR3 region is CAISGQESTDTQYF. CDR3 nucleotide sequence: TGTGCCATCAGTGGACAGGAGAGCACAGATACGCAGTATTTT.

This clonotype was observed at least ten times. The CDR3 region is CSVWGGRPETQYF. The CDR3 coding sequence is TGCAGCGTTTGGGGCGGCAGGCCAGAGACCCAGTACTTC. This chain joins TRBV29-1 and TRBJ2-5; perhaps TRBD1 as D (5 bases). CDR1 and CDR2 (germline): SQVTM, ANQGSEA. The CDR3 contains 13 residues. V lost 5 bases and J 4 bases, leaving 14 bases between the germline ends.

This chain joins TRBV30 and TRBJ2-3; 9 bases match TRBD2. The CDR3 is 16 residues long. Per the germline V gene, CDR1 is GTSNPN and CDR2 is SVGIG (reference sequence). Trimming at V came to 1 base and at J to 4 bases, leaving 9 bases not matched to a gene. CDR3 DNA sequence: TGTGCCTGGAGTGCCTCTAGCGGGATCCCCCCAGATACGCAGTATTTT. Translation: CAWSASSGIPPDTQYF.

Ten or more counts support this clonotype. The chain uses TRBV29-1 and TRBJ2-2, with TRBD2 matching over 7 bases. The germline gives CDR1 SQVTM, CDR2 ANQGSEA. V lost 0 bases and J lost 3; bases outside the gene matches: 1. This CDR3 is built from 14 residues. The CDR3 loop reads CSVEDRGDTGELFF. For the CDR3, the DNA is TGCAGCGTTGAAGATCGGGGGGACACCGGGGAGCTGTTTTTT.

Ten or more counts support this clonotype. The V and J genes are TRBV7-2 and TRBJ2-3; D not resolved. The CDR3 spans 14 residues. V was cut by 5 bases and J by 2 bases, with 11 bases left in between. Germline lookup yields CDR1 SGHTA and CDR2 FQGNSA. The CDR3 loop reads CASSQYDPTDTQYF. CDR3 nucleotides: TGTGCCAGCAGCCAATATGACCCCACAGATACGCAGTATTTT.

This clonotype was seen repeatedly, ten times or more. The J gene is TRBJ1-1, the V gene TRBV5-1; D possibly corresponds to TRBD1 (5 bases). CDR3 size: 11 residues. Trimming pared 6 bases from V and 6 bases from J, leaving 9 bases between. Germline V gene lookup returns CDR1 SGHRS and CDR2 YFSETQ. The CDR3 region is CASKEGSEAFF. In nucleotides, the CDR3 is TGCGCCAGCAAAGAGGGGTCTGAAGCTTTCTTT. The full variable domain, its missing parts supplied by reference TRBV5-1 and TRBJ1-1, is KAGVTQTPRYLIKTRGQQVTLSCSPISGHRSVSWYQQTPGQGLQFLFEYFSETQRNKGNFPGRFSGRQFSNSRSEMNVSTLELGDSALYLCASKEGSEAFFGQGTRLTVV.

This clonotype has only a few counts. The chain has TRBV28 and TRBJ2-1; 13 bases map to TRBD2. With V trimmed by 5 bases and J by 0 bases, 4 bases remained unmatched. In germline, CDR1 is MDHEN, CDR2 SYDVKM. This CDR3 contains 17 residues. In DNA, the CDR3 is TGTGCCAGCAGTCTGACTAGCGGGGGGTACTCCTACAATGAGCAGTTCTTC. It is translated as CASSLTSGGYSYNEQFF. The full variable domain, with the rest looked up from reference TRBV28 and TRBJ2-1, is DVKVTQSSRYLVKRTGEKVFLECVQDMDHENMFWYRQDPGLGLRLIYFSYDVKMKEKGDIPEGYSVSREKKERFSLILESASTNQTSMYLCASSLTSGGYSYNEQFFGPGTRLTVL.

The V and J genes are TRBV7-8 and TRBJ2-2; D remains unclear. The CDR3 is made up of 15 amino acids. Trimming cost V 3 bases and J 6 bases, with 14 bases left between them. The germline gives CDR1 SGHVS, CDR2 FQNEAQ. CDR3 sequence reads: CASSLPPYLAGELFF. The DNA of the CDR3 is TGTGCCAGCAGCTTGCCCCCTTATTTGGCCGGGGAGCTGTTTTTT.